The present T cell receptor (beta chain) was sequenced within a study of T cell responses to AZD1222 COVID-19 vaccine. The CDR3 covers 17 residues. The germline CDR1 and CDR2 sequences are LGHDT and YNNKEL (reference sequence). Trimming took off 4 bases at V and 0 bases at J, with 13 bases between the two ends. Findings and caveats of the study: In all cases, repertoires were sampled only after the peak T cell response. Spike-specific TCR breadth and depth went up after people got two AZD1222 doses. Of spike-specific TCRs, nearly half reportedly target regions left unmutated in variants.

This clone came up once. What it binds is not known. Some clones are missing from TCRdb's copy, which holds only in-frame ones; the method was immunoSEQ multiplex PCR. The sample lists roughly 190,000 clones, roughly 92% occurring once. The chain combines TRBV3-1 (or the pseudogene TRBV3-2) with TRBJ2-6; D ambiguous. Sequencing was performed on peripheral blood, taken on day 0 of AZD1222 vaccination. The sequence came from an adult in good health. CDR3 in amino acids: CASSPVRRSSGANVLTF. The DNA for the CDR3 is TGTGCCAGCAGCCCGGTGAGGAGATCCTCTGGGGCCAACGTCCTGACTTTC.